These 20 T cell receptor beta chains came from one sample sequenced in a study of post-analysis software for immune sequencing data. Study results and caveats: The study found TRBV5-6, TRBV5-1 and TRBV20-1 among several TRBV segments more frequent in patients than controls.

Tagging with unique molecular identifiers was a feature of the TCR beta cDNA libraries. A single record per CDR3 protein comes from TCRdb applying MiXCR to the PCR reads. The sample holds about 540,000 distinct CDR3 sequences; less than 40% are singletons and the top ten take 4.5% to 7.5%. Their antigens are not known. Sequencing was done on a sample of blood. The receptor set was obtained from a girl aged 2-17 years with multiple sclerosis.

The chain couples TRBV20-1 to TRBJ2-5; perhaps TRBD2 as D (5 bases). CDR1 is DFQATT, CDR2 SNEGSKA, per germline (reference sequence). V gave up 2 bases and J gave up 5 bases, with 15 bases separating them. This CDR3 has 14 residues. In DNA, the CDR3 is TGCAGTGCTAGAATAGTGGCTAGCACGGAGACCCAGTACTTC. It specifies CSARIVASTETQYF.

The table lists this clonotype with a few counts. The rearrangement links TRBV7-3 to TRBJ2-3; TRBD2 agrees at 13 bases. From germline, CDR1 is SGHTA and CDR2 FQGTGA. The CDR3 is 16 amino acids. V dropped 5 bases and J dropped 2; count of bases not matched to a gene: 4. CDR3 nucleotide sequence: TGTGCCAGCAGCACGACTAGCGGGGGGTCCACAGATACGCAGTATTTT. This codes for CASSTTSGGSTDTQYF.

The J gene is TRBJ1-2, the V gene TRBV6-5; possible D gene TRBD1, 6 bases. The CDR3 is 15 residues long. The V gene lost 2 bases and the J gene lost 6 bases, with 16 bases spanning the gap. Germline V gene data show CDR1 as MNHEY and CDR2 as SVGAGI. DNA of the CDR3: TGTGCCAGCAGTTACCTCCTGGGGGGGGCGCATGGCTACACCTTC. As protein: CASSYLLGGAHGYTF.

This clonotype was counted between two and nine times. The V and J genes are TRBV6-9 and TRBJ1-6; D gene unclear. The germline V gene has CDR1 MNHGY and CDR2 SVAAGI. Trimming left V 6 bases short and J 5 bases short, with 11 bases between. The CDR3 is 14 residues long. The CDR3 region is CASSLSGNNSPLHF. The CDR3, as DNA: TGTGCCAGCAGCCTATCAGGAAATAATTCACCCCTCCACTTT.

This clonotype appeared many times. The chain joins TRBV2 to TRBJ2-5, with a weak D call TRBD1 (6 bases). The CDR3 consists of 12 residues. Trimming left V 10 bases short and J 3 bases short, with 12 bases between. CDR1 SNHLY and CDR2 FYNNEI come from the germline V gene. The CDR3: CATGQTEETQYF. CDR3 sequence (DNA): TGTGCCACCGGACAGACCGAAGAGACCCAGTACTTC. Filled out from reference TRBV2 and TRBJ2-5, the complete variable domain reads EPEVTQTPSHQVTQMGQEVILRCVPISNHLYFYWYRQILGQKVEFLVSFYNNEISEKSEIFDDQFSVERPDGSNFTLKIRSTKLEDSAMYFCATGQTEETQYFGPGTRLLVL.

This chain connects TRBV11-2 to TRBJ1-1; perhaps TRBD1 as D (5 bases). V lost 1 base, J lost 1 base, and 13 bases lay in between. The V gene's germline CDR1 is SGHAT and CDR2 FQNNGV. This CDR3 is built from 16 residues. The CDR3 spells CASSLGVRAQNTEAFF. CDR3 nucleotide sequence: TGTGCCAGCAGCTTAGGGGTCAGGGCACAGAACACTGAAGCTTTCTTT.

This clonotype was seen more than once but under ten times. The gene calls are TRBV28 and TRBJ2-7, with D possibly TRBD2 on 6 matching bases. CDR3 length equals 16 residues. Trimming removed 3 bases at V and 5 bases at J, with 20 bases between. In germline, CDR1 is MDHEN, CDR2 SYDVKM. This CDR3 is CASSFNLAGFGDEQYF. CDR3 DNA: TGTGCCAGCAGTTTTAATTTGGCGGGGTTCGGCGACGAGCAGTACTTC. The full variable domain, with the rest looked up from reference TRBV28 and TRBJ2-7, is DVKVTQSSRYLVKRTGEKVFLECVQDMDHENMFWYRQDPGLGLRLIYFSYDVKMKEKGDIPEGYSVSREKKERFSLILESASTNQTSMYLCASSFNLAGFGDEQYFGPGTRLTVT.

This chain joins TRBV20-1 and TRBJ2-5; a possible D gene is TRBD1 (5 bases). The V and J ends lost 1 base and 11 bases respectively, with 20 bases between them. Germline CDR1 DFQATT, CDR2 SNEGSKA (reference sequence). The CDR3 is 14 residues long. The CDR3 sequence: CSARGAAGEGVQYF. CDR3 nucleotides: TGCAGTGCTAGAGGGGCGGCAGGTGAAGGGGTGCAGTACTTC.

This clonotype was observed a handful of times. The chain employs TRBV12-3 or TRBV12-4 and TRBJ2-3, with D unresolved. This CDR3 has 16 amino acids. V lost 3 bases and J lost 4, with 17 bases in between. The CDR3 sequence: CASSFSVGSPADTQYF. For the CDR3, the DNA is TGTGCCAGCAGTTTTTCGGTAGGGTCCCCTGCAGATACGCAGTATTTT.

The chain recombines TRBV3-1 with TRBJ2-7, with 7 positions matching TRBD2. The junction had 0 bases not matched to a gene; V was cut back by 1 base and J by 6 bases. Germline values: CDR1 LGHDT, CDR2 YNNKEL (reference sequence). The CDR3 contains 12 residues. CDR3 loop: CASSQGGGEQYF. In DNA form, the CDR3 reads TGTGCCAGCAGCCAAGGGGGGGGCGAGCAGTACTTC.

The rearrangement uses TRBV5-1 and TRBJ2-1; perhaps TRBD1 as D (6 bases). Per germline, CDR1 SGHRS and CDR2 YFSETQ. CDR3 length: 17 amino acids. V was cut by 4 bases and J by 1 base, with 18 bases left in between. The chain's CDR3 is CASSLSDSRQSYNEQFF. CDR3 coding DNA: TGCGCCAGCAGCCTATCGGACAGCCGTCAATCCTACAATGAGCAGTTCTTC.

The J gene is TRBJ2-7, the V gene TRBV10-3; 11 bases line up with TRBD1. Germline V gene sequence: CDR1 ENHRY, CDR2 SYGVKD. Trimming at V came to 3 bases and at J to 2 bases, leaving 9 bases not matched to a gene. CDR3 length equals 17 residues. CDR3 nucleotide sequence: TGTGCCATCAGTGACCCGGAAATGGGACAGGGGGCCTACGAGCAGTACTTC. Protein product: CAISDPEMGQGAYEQYF.

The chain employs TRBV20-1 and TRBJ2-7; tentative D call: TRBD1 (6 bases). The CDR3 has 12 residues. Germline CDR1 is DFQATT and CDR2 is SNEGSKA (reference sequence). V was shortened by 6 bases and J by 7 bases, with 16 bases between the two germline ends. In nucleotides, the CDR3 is TGCAGTGCCCAGGGGACCAGCAATGAGCAGTACTTC. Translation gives CSAQGTSNEQYF.

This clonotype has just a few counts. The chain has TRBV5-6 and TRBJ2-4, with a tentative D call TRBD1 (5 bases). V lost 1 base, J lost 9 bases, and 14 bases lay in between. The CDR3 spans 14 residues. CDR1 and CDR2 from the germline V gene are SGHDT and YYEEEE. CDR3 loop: CASSLQAGLAIQYF. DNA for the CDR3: TGTGCCAGCAGCTTGCAAGCAGGGCTGGCCATTCAGTACTTC. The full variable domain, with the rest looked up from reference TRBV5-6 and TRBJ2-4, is DAGVTQSPTHLIKTRGQQVTLRCSPKSGHDTVSWYQQALGQGPQFIFQYYEEEERQRGNFPDRFSGHQFPNYSSELNVNALLLGDSALYLCASSLQAGLAIQYFGAGTRLSVL.

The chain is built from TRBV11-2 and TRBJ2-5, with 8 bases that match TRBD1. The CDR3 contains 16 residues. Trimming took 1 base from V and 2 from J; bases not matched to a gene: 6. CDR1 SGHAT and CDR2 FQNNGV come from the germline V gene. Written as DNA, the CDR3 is TGTGCCAGCAGCTTAGGCGACAGGGGATATCAAGAGACCCAGTACTTC. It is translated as CASSLGDRGYQETQYF.

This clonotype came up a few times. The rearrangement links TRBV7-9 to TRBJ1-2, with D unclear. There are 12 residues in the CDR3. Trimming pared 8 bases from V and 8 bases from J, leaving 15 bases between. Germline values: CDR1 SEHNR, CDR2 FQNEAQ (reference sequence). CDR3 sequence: CASGPTSAGYTF. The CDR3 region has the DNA TGTGCCAGCGGACCTACCTCGGCCGGCTACACCTTC.

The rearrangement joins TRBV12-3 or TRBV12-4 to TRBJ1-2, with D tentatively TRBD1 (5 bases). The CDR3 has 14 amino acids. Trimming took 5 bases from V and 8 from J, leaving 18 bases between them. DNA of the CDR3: TGTGCCAGCAGTCCCGGGGGGTGGGAGCAAGGCTACACCTTC. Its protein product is CASSPGGWEQGYTF.

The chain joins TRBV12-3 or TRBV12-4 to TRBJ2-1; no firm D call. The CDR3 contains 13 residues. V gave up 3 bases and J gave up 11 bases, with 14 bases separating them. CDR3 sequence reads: CASSFESVSKQFF. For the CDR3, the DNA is TGTGCCAGCAGTTTTGAGTCGGTGAGTAAGCAGTTCTTC.

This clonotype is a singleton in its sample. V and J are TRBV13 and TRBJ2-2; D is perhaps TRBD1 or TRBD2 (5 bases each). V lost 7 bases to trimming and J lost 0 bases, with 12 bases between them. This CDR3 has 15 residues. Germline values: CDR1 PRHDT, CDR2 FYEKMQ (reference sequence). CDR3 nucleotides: TGTGCCAGCACCGGGGCCCTCGCGAACACCGGGGAGCTGTTTTTT. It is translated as CASTGALANTGELFF.

CDR3 loop: CSAGTSGGEDTQYF. CDR3 DNA: TGCAGTGCTGGGACTAGCGGGGGCGAGGATACGCAGTATTTT. J is TRBJ2-3 and V is TRBV20-1; 14 positions agree with TRBD2. The CDR3 has 14 residues. Losses at the gene ends were 5 bases for V and 6 bases for J; bases not matched to a gene: 4. Germline values: CDR1 DFQATT, CDR2 SNEGSKA (reference sequence).